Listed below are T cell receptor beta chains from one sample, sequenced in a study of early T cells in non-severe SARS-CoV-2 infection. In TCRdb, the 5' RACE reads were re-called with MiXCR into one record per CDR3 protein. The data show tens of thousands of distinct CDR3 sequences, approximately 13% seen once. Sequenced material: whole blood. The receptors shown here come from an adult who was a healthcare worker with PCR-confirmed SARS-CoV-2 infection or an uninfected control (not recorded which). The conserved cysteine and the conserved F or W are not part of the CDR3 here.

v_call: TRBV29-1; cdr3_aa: SVVQGSYEQY
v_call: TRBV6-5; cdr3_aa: ASSIYRSRETQY
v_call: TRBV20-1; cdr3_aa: SAPSAGDYYEQY
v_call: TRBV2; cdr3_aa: ASNEAMAGNSPLH
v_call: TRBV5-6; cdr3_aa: ASSWTGGMLDIQY
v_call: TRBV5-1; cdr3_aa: ASSLDSRSGNTIY
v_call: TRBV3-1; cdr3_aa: ASSQDLRGRHNEQF
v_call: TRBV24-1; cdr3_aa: ATSDRPRGPGDGNEQF
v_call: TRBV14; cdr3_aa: ASSPLGQGAYEQY
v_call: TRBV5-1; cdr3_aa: ASSLGGTGELF